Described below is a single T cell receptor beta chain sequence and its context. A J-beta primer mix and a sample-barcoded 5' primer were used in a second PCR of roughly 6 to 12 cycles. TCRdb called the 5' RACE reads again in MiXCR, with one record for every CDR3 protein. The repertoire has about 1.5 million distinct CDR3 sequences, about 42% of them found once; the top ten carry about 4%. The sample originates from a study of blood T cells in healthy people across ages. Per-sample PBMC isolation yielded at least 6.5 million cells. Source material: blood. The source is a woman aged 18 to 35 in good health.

Here the CDR3 DNA reads TGTGCCAGCAGCTTGCCGAACGTTAATGAAAAACTGTTTTTT. This encodes CASSLPNVNEKLFF. J is TRBJ1-4 and V is TRBV7-9, with D unresolved. The CDR3 runs 14 residues. Between the trimmed V and J ends, which lost 3 bases and 4 bases, there was a span of 9 bases. Germline V gene data show CDR1 as SEHNR and CDR2 as FQNEAQ (reference sequence).